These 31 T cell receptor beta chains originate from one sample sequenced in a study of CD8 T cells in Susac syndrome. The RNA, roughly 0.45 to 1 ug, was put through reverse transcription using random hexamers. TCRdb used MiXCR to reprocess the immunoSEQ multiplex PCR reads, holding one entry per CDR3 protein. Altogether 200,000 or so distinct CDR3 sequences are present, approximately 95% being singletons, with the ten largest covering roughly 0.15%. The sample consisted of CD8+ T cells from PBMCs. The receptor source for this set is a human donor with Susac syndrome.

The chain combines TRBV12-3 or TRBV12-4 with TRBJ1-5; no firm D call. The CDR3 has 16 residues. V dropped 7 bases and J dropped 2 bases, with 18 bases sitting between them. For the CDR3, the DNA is TGTGCCAGCACCTTAGGTGGGGAGGAGGGCAATCAGCCCCAGCATTTT. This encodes CASTLGGEEGNQPQHF.

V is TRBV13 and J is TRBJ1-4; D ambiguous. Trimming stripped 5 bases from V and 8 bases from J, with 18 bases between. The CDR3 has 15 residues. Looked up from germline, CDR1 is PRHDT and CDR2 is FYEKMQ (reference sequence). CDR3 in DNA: TGTGCCAGCAGCGAAGGTGAAGGGCTGGGGGAAAAACTGTTTTTT. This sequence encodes CASSEGEGLGEKLFF.

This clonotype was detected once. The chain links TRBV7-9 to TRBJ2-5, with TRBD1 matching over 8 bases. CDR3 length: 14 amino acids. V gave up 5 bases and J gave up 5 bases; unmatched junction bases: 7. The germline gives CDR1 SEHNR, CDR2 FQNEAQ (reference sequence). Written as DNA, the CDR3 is TGTGCCAGCAGCCATGACAGGGGCCCGGAGACCCAGTACTTC. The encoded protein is CASSHDRGPETQYF. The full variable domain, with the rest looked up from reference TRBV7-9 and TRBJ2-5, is DTGVSQNPRHKITKRGQNVTFRCDPISEHNRLYWYRQTLGQGPEFLTYFQNEAQLEKSRLLSDRFSAERPKGSFSTLEIQRTEQGDSAMYLCASSHDRGPETQYFGPGTRLLVL.

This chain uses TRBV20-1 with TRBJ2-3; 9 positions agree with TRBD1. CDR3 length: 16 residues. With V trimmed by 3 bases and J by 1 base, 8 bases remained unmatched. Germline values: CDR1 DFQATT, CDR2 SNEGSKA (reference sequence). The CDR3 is CSAREARDRGTDTQYF. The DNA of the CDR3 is TGCAGTGCTAGGGAAGCCCGGGACAGGGGCACAGATACGCAGTATTTT.

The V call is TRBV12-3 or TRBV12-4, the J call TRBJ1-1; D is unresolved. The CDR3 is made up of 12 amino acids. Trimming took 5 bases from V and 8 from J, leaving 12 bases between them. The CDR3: CASSPGLAEAFF. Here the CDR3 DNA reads TGTGCCAGCAGTCCTGGACTCGCGGAAGCTTTCTTT.

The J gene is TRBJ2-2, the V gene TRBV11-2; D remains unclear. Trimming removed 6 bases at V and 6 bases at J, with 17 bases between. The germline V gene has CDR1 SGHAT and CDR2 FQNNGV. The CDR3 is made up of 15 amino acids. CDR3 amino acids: CASRETASTPGELFF. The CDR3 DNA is TGTGCCAGCAGGGAAACTGCTAGTACTCCCGGGGAGCTGTTTTTT.

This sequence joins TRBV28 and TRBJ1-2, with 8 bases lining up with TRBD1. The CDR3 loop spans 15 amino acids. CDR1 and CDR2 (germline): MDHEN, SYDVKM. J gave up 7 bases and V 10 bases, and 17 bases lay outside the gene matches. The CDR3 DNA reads TGTGCCATCCAGAAACCCCGGACAGGGCAAATTGGCTACACCTTC. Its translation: CAIQKPRTGQIGYTF.

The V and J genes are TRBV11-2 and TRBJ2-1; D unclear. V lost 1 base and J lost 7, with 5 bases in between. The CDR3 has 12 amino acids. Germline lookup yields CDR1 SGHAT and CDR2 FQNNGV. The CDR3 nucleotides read TGTGCCAGCAGCTTAGTATGGAATGAGCAGTTCTTC. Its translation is CASSLVWNEQFF. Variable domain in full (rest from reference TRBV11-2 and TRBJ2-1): EAGVAQSPRYKIIEKRQSVAFWCNPISGHATLYWYQQILGQGPKLLIQFQNNGVVDDSQLPKDRFSAERLKGVDSTLKIQPAKLEDSAVYLCASSLVWNEQFFGPGTRLTVL.

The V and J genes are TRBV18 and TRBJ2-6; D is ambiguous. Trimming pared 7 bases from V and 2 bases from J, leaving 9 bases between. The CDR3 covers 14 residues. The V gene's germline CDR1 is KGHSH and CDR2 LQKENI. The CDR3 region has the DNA TGTGCCAGCTACGCATGGGCTGGGGCCAACGTCCTGACTTTC. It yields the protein CASYAWAGANVLTF.

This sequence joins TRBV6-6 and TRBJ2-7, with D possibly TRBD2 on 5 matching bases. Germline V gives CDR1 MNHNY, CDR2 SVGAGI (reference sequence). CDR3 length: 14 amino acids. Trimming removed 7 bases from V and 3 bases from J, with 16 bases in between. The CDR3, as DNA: TGTGCCAGCACCCCTTCGGAGGATCTCTACGAGCAGTACTTC. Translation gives CASTPSEDLYEQYF.

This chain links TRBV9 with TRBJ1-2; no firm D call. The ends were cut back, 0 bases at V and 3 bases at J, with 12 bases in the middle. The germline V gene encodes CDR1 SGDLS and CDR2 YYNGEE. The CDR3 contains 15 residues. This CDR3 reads CASSVDQIPYYGYTF. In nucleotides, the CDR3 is TGTGCCAGCAGCGTAGACCAGATCCCCTACTATGGCTACACCTTC.

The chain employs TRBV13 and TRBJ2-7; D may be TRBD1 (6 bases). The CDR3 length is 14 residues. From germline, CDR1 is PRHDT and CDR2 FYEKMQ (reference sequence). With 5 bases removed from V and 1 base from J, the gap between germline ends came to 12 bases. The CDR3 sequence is CASSKQGQSYEQYF. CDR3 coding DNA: TGTGCCAGCAGCAAACAGGGTCAGTCCTACGAGCAGTACTTC.

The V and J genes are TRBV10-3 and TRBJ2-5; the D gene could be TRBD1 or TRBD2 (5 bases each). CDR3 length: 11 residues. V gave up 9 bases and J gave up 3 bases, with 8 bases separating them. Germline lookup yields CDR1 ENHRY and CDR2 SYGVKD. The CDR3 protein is CAIGTEETQYF. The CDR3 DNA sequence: TGTGCCATTGGGACGGAAGAGACCCAGTACTTC.

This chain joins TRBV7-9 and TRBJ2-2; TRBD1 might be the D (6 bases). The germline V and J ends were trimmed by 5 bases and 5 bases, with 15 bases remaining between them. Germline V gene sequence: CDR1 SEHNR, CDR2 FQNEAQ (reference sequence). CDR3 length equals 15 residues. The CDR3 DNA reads TGTGCCAGCAGCCCCACTACAGGGCGGACCGGGGAGCTGTTTTTT. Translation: CASSPTTGRTGELFF.

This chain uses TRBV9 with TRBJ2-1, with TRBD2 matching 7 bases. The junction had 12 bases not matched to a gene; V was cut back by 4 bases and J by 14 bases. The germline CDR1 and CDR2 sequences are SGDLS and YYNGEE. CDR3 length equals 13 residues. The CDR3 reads CASSSGGGVNKFF. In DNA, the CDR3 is TGTGCCAGCAGCTCGGGGGGAGGGGTAAATAAGTTCTTC.

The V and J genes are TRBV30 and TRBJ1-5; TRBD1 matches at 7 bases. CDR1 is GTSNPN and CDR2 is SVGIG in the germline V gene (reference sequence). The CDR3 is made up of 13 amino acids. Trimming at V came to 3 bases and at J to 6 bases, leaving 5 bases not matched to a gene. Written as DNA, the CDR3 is TGTGCCTGGAGAGGGGGCGATAGTCAGCCCCAGCATTTT. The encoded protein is CAWRGGDSQPQHF.

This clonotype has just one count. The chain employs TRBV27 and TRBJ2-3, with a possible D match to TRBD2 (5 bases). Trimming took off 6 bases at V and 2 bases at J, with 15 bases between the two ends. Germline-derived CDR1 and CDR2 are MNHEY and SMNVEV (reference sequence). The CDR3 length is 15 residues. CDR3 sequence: CASSLEGGHTDTQYF. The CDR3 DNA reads TGTGCCAGCAGCTTAGAGGGCGGCCACACAGATACGCAGTATTTT.

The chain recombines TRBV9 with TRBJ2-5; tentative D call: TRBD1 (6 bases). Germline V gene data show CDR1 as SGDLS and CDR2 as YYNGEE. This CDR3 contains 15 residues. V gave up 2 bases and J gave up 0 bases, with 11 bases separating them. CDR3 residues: CASSVGTIYQETQYF. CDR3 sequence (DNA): TGTGCCAGCAGCGTCGGGACAATATACCAAGAGACCCAGTACTTC.

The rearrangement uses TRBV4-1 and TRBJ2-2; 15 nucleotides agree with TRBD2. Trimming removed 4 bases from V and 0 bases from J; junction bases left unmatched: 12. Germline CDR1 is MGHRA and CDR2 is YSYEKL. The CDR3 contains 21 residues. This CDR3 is CASSPRGRGLAGGANTGELFF. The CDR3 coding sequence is TGCGCCAGCAGCCCCAGAGGGAGGGGACTAGCGGGGGGCGCGAACACCGGGGAGCTGTTTTTT.

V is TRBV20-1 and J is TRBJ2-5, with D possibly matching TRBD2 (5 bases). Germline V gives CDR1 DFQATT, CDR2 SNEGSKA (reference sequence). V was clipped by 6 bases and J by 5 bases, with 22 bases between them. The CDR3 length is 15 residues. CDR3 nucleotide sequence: TGCAGTGCCGGGGTGAAGCAGATTTCCCGGGAGACCCAGTACTTC. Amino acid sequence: CSAGVKQISRETQYF.

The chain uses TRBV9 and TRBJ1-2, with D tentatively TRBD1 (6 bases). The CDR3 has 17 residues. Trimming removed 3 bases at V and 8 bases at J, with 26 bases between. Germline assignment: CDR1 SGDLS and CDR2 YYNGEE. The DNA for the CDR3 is TGTGCCAGCAGCGAGGGTACAGGGCCATCGTTCAGTCGGGGCTACACCTTC. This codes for CASSEGTGPSFSRGYTF. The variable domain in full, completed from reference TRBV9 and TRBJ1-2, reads DSGVTQTPKHLITATGQRVTLRCSPRSGDLSVYWYQQSLDQGLQFLIQYYNGEERAKGNILERFSAQQFPDLHSELNLSSLELGDSALYFCASSEGTGPSFSRGYTFGSGTRLTVV.

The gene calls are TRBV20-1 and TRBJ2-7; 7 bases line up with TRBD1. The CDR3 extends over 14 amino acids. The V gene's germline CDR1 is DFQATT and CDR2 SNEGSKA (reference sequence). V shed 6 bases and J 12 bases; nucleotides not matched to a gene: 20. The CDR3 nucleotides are TGCAGTGCCGGGGTAGACCCAGGGGGTGTTCTTGGGTACTTC. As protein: CSAGVDPGGVLGYF.

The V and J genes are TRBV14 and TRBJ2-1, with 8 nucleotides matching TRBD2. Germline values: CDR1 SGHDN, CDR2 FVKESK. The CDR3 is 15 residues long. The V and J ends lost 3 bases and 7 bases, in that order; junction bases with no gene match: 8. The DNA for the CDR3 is TGTGCCAGCAGCCAGACGGGACTAGGCTATAATGAGCAGTTCTTC. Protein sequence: CASSQTGLGYNEQFF.

The CDR3 is CASSPSSGGTYEQYF. In DNA form, the CDR3 reads TGTGCCAGCAGCCCATCTAGCGGGGGTACCTACGAGCAGTACTTC. This chain uses TRBV28 with TRBJ2-7, with 10 bases identical to TRBD2. Germline CDR1 reads MDHEN; CDR2 reads SYDVKM. Trimming cost V 6 bases and J 2 bases; bases outside gene matches: 7. The CDR3 runs to 15 residues.

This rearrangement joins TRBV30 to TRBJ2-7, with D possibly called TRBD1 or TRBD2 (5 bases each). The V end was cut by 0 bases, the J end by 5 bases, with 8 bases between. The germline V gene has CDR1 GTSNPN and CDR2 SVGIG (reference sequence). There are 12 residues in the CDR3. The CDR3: CAWSVLGDEQYF. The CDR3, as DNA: TGTGCCTGGAGTGTACTGGGGGACGAGCAGTACTTC.

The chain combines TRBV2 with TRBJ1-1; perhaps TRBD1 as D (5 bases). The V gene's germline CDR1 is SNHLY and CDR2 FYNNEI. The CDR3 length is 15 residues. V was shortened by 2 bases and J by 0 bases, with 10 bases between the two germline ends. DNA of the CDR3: TGTGCCAGCAGTGAACCGTCGGGGGTGAACACTGAAGCTTTCTTT. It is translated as CASSEPSGVNTEAFF.

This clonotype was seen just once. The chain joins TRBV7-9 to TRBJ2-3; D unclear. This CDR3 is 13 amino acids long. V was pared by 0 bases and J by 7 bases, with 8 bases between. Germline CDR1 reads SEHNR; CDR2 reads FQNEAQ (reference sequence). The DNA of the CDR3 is TGTGCCAGCAGCTTAGCGAGAACCCATACGCAGTATTTT. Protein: CASSLARTHTQYF.

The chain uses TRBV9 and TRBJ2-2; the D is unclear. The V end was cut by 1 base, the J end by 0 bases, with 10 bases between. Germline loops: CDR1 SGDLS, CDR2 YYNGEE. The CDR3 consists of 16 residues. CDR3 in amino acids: CASSVSPTTNTGELFF. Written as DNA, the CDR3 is TGTGCCAGCAGCGTAAGTCCAACAACGAACACCGGGGAGCTGTTTTTT.

This CDR3 reads CASSPGGRTYNEQFF. The CDR3 coding sequence is TGTGCCAGCAGTCCGGGGGGACGCACCTACAATGAGCAGTTCTTC. V usage is TRBV27 and J usage is TRBJ2-1, with 7 bases that match TRBD2. Trimming cost V 5 bases and J 2 bases; bases outside gene matches: 6. The CDR3 sequence is 15 residues long. Germline-derived CDR1 and CDR2 are MNHEY and SMNVEV (reference sequence).

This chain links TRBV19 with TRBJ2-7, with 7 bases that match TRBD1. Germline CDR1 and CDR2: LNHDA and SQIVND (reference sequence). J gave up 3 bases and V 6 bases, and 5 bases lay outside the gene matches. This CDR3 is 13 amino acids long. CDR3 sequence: CASSPGQLYEQYF. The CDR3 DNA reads TGTGCCAGTAGCCCGGGACAGCTCTACGAGCAGTACTTC. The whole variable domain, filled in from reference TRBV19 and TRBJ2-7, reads DGGITQSPKYLFRKEGQNVTLSCEQNLNHDAMYWYRQDPGQGLRLIYYSQIVNDFQKGDIAEGYSVSREKKESFPLTVTSAQKNPTAFYLCASSPGQLYEQYFGPGTRLTVT.

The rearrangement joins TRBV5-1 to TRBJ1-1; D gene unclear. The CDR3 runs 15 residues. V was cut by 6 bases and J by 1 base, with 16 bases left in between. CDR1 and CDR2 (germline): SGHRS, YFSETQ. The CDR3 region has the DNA TGCGCCAGCAAGGAAGAGGGCAGAAGGAACACTGAAGCTTTCTTT. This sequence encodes CASKEEGRRNTEAFF. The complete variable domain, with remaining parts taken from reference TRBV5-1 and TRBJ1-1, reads KAGVTQTPRYLIKTRGQQVTLSCSPISGHRSVSWYQQTPGQGLQFLFEYFSETQRNKGNFPGRFSGRQFSNSRSEMNVSTLELGDSALYLCASKEEGRRNTEAFFGQGTRLTVV.